The clone carrying this T cell receptor beta chain was detected many times. This sample is drawn from a study of neurological immune-mediated disorders. TCRdb reprocessed the 5' RACE reads with MiXCR, giving one entry per CDR3 protein. The sample consists of about 120,000 distinct CDR3 sequences, about 3.4% of them appearing once. The study built unsorted libraries from 2 million PBMCs kept at -80 C. There are 15 residues in the CDR3. Germline CDR1 reads LGHNA; CDR2 reads YSLEER. The V gene lost 3 bases and the J gene lost 1 base, with 13 bases spanning the gap. The chain carries TRBV4-3 and TRBJ2-7, with D maybe TRBD2 (6 bases). The sequenced sample consisted of PBMCs. This clonotype was sampled from a woman aged 25 to 39 with multiple sclerosis. CDR3 DNA: TGCGCCAGCAGCCAGGGGAGGTCTTCATCCTACGAGCAGTACTTC. It yields the protein CASSQGRSSSYEQYF.